These 19 T cell receptor beta chains originate from one sample sequenced in a study of blood T cell repertoires in COVID-19. Method: immunoSEQ multiplex PCR; TCRdb's copy keeps in-frame clones and lacks some. The data contain 120,000 or so clones, about 83% of them singletons. Sequencing was carried out using peripheral blood. The receptors stem from a woman aged 50 to 60 with acute or convalescent COVID-19.

The V call is TRBV10-3, the J call TRBJ2-7; TRBD2 agrees at 11 bases. V gave up 6 bases and J gave up 3 bases; unmatched junction bases: 10. This CDR3 is built from 16 residues. Germline values: CDR1 ENHRY, CDR2 SYGVKD. The CDR3 spells CAISGGRTSGYYEQYF. The CDR3 nucleotides read TGTGCCATCAGCGGTGGAAGGACTAGCGGGTACTACGAGCAGTACTTC.

The genes are TRBV6-2 or TRBV6-3 and TRBJ1-2; D not certain. The V gene's germline CDR1 is MNHEY and CDR2 SVGEGT. V was shortened by 5 bases and J by 4 bases, with 14 bases between the two germline ends. The CDR3 runs to 14 residues. CDR3 protein: CASSPGLSLYGYTF. The CDR3 bases are TGTGCCAGCAGTCCAGGACTATCCCTCTATGGCTACACCTTC.

V gene TRBV7-2 combines with J gene TRBJ2-2, with a weak D call TRBD1 (6 bases). The CDR3 extends over 15 amino acids. Per the germline V gene, CDR1 is SGHTA and CDR2 is FQGNSA. Trimming shortened V by 5 bases and J by 7 bases, and 17 bases separated the two germline ends. The CDR3 is CASSLSRGPGGELFF. CDR3 DNA: TGTGCCAGCAGCCTCTCCAGGGGCCCGGGCGGGGAGCTGTTTTTT.

The V call is TRBV19, the J call TRBJ1-2; D not resolved. This CDR3 has 14 amino acids. CDR1 is LNHDA, CDR2 SQIVND, per germline (reference sequence). V dropped 5 bases and J dropped 1 base, with 11 bases sitting between them. The CDR3 DNA reads as TGTGCCAGTAGTCTGTCGCGTGATAACTATGGCTACACCTTC. Protein sequence: CASSLSRDNYGYTF.

In this sample, this clone turned up once. V is TRBV25-1 and J is TRBJ2-1; D ambiguous. This CDR3 region has 15 residues. V shed 1 base and J shed 4 bases, with 11 bases lying between them. CDR1 and CDR2 (germline): MGHDK, SYGVNS. The CDR3 region is CASSESSGRYNEQFF. The DNA of the CDR3 is TGTGCCAGCAGTGAATCCTCCGGTCGTTACAATGAGCAGTTCTTC.

The CDR3 DNA is TGTGCCATCTCCTTGCAGGGTGAGGACGAGCAGTACTTC. As protein: CAISLQGEDEQYF. The gene calls are TRBV10-3 and TRBJ2-7, with D possibly matching TRBD1 (5 bases). Between the trimmed V and J ends, which lost 8 bases and 5 bases, there was a span of 16 bases. The germline V gene encodes CDR1 ENHRY and CDR2 SYGVKD. The CDR3 runs to 13 residues.

The rearrangement uses TRBV10-1 and TRBJ2-2; no definite D call. Deletions cut 5 bases from V and 7 bases from J, with 11 bases between. Germline CDR1 and CDR2: WNHNN and SYGVQD (reference sequence). The CDR3 is 13 amino acids. The CDR3 bases are TGCGCCAGCAGTCTAGTTATGGGCGGGGAGCTGTTTTTT. Its protein product is CASSLVMGGELFF.

The chain links TRBV5-1 to TRBJ2-5; 11 nucleotides line up with TRBD2. CDR3 length: 13 residues. Germline-derived CDR1 and CDR2 are SGHRS and YFSETQ. The junction had 0 bases not matched to a gene; V was cut back by 5 bases and J by 3 bases. CDR3 sequence reads: CASRLAGEETQYF. The CDR3 DNA sequence: TGCGCCAGCAGACTAGCGGGAGAAGAGACCCAGTACTTC.

The rearrangement joins TRBV11-2 to TRBJ2-7, with a weak D call TRBD1 (6 bases). Germline V gives CDR1 SGHAT, CDR2 FQNNGV. The length of the CDR3 is 15 residues. The germline V and J ends were trimmed by 0 bases and 0 bases, with 9 bases remaining between them. The CDR3, as DNA: TGTGCCAGCAGCTTAGATCCCAGGGGCTCCTACGAGCAGTACTTC. It encodes CASSLDPRGSYEQYF. The complete variable domain, with remaining parts taken from reference TRBV11-2 and TRBJ2-7, reads EAGVAQSPRYKIIEKRQSVAFWCNPISGHATLYWYQQILGQGPKLLIQFQNNGVVDDSQLPKDRFSAERLKGVDSTLKIQPAKLEDSAVYLCASSLDPRGSYEQYFGPGTRLTVT.

The J gene is TRBJ1-1, the V gene TRBV27; D is uncertain. Germline assignment: CDR1 MNHEY and CDR2 SMNVEV (reference sequence). This CDR3 spans 17 amino acids. Between the trimmed V and J ends, which lost 4 bases and 4 bases, there was a span of 22 bases. In nucleotides, the CDR3 is TGTGCCAGCAGTTCCCAGACGAATTTAGCAACTCGCACTGAAGCTTTCTTT. This encodes CASSSQTNLATRTEAFF.

V gene TRBV7-3 combines with J gene TRBJ2-3, with 12 bases aligning to TRBD2. The germline gives CDR1 SGHTA, CDR2 FQGTGA. Trimming at V came to 5 bases and at J to 5 bases, leaving 5 bases not matched to a gene. The CDR3 spans 15 residues. The CDR3 region is CASSELAGGLDTQYF. The DNA for the CDR3 is TGTGCCAGCAGCGAACTAGCGGGGGGACTAGATACGCAGTATTTT.

The chain recombines TRBV2 with TRBJ1-1; D is uncertain. CDR3 length: 15 residues. The germline V gene encodes CDR1 SNHLY and CDR2 FYNNEI. Trimming shortened V by 1 base and J by 4 bases, and 13 bases separated the two germline ends. In DNA, the CDR3 is TGTGCCAGCAGTGAAGTCGCGGGAGGAAGCACTGAAGCTTTCTTT. It specifies CASSEVAGGSTEAFF.

This chain connects TRBV28 to TRBJ1-2, with 8 bases identical to TRBD1. With V trimmed by 3 bases and J by 2 bases, 2 bases remained unmatched. CDR1 and CDR2 from the germline V gene are MDHEN and SYDVKM. The CDR3 sequence is 14 residues long. CDR3 in DNA: TGTGCCAGCAGTTTTCCAGGGGGCAACTATGGCTACACCTTC. Translation gives CASSFPGGNYGYTF.

For the CDR3, the DNA is TGTGCCAGCAGCTTAAGCTCTAAAGAGACCCAGTACTTC. This codes for CASSLSSKETQYF. The chain combines TRBV7-2 with TRBJ2-5; D unresolved. Germline V gene sequence: CDR1 SGHTA, CDR2 FQGNSA. V was shortened by 2 bases and J by 3 bases, with 7 bases between the two germline ends. The CDR3 contains 13 residues.

CDR3 sequence reads: CASSPIQDRAEGYTF. The CDR3 nucleotides are TGTGCCAGCAGCCCAATACAAGACAGGGCGGAAGGCTACACCTTC. J is TRBJ1-2 and V is TRBV14; 7 bases map to TRBD1. The CDR3 runs 15 residues. CDR1 and CDR2 from the germline V gene are SGHDN and FVKESK. With V trimmed by 4 bases and J by 8 bases, 13 bases remained unmatched.

The V and J genes are TRBV10-3 and TRBJ2-5; D unclear. CDR3 size: 12 residues. V was clipped by 0 bases and J by 5 bases, with 4 bases between them. CDR1 is ENHRY and CDR2 is SYGVKD in the germline V gene. The CDR3 here is CAISESLETQYF. In nucleotides, the CDR3 is TGTGCCATCAGTGAGTCCCTGGAGACCCAGTACTTC.

The rearrangement links TRBV6-4 to TRBJ2-3; 9 positions agree with TRBD2. Unmatched junction bases numbered 3, after V lost 4 bases and J lost 1 base. Per germline, CDR1 MRHNA and CDR2 SNTAGT. The CDR3 contains 15 residues. The CDR3: CASSVASGGTDTQYF. CDR3 in DNA: TGTGCCAGCAGTGTCGCTAGCGGGGGCACAGATACGCAGTATTTT.

V gene TRBV12-3 or TRBV12-4 combines with J gene TRBJ1-1; D not resolved. Trimming shortened V by 7 bases and J by 7 bases, and 16 bases separated the two germline ends. The CDR3 sequence is 13 residues long. The CDR3 loop is CASTPSGRYEAFF. In nucleotides, the CDR3 is TGTGCCAGCACCCCGTCGGGGAGATATGAAGCTTTCTTT.

The chain has TRBV4-3 and TRBJ1-2; D possibly corresponds to TRBD1 (5 bases). Trimming removed 3 bases from V and 2 bases from J, with 16 bases in between. The CDR3 is 16 residues long. Per germline, CDR1 LGHNA and CDR2 YSLEER. In DNA form, the CDR3 reads TGCGCCAGCAGCCATGCATCGACAGCGTTAAACTATGGCTACACCTTC. Protein product: CASSHASTALNYGYTF.